The next 9 T cell receptor beta chains were all read from a single sample in a study of identical twins. Each CDR3 protein gets one entry after TCRdb re-called the 5' RACE reads with MiXCR. The sample lists approximately 700,000 distinct CDR3 sequences, about 18% occurring once. This same sample was also taken into another study, of T cells expressing NK-cell markers.

The specimen sequenced was PBMCs. The receptors were sampled from a woman aged 18-30 years in good health.

This CDR3 reads CASSLVRGVSGYTF. DNA for the CDR3: TGCGCCAGCAGCTTGGTAAGGGGAGTGAGTGGCTACACCTTC. The chain couples TRBV5-1 to TRBJ1-2, with TRBD1 as a possible D gene (5 bases). The CDR3 is made up of 14 amino acids. CDR1 is SGHRS and CDR2 is YFSETQ in the germline V gene. Trimming left V 0 bases short and J 7 bases short, with 13 bases between.

This clonotype has just a few counts. The chain couples TRBV20-1 to TRBJ2-7; TRBD1 is a possible D gene (5 bases). Trimming stripped 6 bases from V and 1 base from J, with 13 bases between. Per the germline V gene, CDR1 is DFQATT and CDR2 is SNEGSKA (reference sequence). There are 13 residues in the CDR3. The CDR3 region is CSARASLSYEQYF. The DNA for the CDR3 is TGCAGTGCCAGGGCCAGCTTGTCCTACGAGCAGTACTTC.

Many counts were recorded for this clonotype. This rearrangement joins TRBV12-3 or TRBV12-4 to TRBJ2-1; D might be TRBD1 (6 bases). The CDR3 consists of 13 residues. Trimming took off 10 bases at V and 6 bases at J, with 16 bases between the two ends. For the CDR3, the DNA is TGTGCCATTCAGACAAGGGGGATCAATGAGCAGTTCTTC. This encodes CAIQTRGINEQFF.

This clonotype was found many times. The V call is TRBV7-2, the J call TRBJ2-7; the D is unclear. The CDR3 contains 13 residues. Per germline, CDR1 SGHTA and CDR2 FQGNSA. V was shortened by 1 base and J by 3 bases, with 7 bases between the two germline ends. The DNA of the CDR3 is TGTGCCAGCAGCTTAGGGCGGAACTACGAGCAGTACTTC. Amino acids: CASSLGRNYEQYF.

This chain connects TRBV20-1 to TRBJ2-3, with TRBD2 identical over 7 bases. Trimming at V came to 4 bases and at J to 2 bases, leaving 6 bases not matched to a gene. The CDR3 contains 14 residues. Per germline, CDR1 DFQATT and CDR2 SNEGSKA (reference sequence). DNA for the CDR3: TGCAGTGCTACCCCCCTAGCGGACACAGATACGCAGTATTTT. Its translation: CSATPLADTDTQYF.

This clonotype came up a few times. The chain joins TRBV6-1 to TRBJ1-6; no firm D call. The CDR3 covers 16 residues. The germline CDR1 and CDR2 sequences are MNHNS and SASEGT. The V and J ends lost 6 bases and 0 bases respectively, with 12 bases between them. CDR3 in DNA: TGTGCCAGCAGCATAACAGATAGCTCCTATAATTCACCCCTCCACTTT. As protein: CASSITDSSYNSPLHF.

There are a few counts of this clonotype. The chain links TRBV15 to TRBJ2-1; 12 bases are a match to TRBD2. The CDR3 runs to 18 residues. The trim removed 1 base at V and 1 base at J, leaving 5 bases unmatched. Germline V lookup: CDR1 LNHNV, CDR2 YYDKDF (reference sequence). The CDR3 loop is CATSRGPSGRVSYNEQFF. In DNA, the CDR3 is TGTGCCACCAGCAGAGGTCCTAGCGGGAGGGTATCCTACAATGAGCAGTTCTTC. Based on the CDR3 plus reference TRBV15 and TRBJ2-1, the full variable domain is DAMVIQNPRYQVTQFGKPVTLSCSQTLNHNVMYWYQQKSSQAPKLLFHYYDKDFNNEADTPDNFQSRRPNTSFCFLDIRSPGLGDTAMYLCATSRGPSGRVSYNEQFFGPGTRLTVL.

V usage is TRBV29-1 and J usage is TRBJ2-5; D not resolved. V lost 3 bases, J lost 5 bases, and 10 bases lay in between. Germline-derived CDR1 and CDR2 are SQVTM and ANQGSEA. This CDR3 is built from 12 residues. CDR3 in amino acids: CSVDATRETQYF. Written as DNA, the CDR3 is TGCAGCGTTGATGCTACCCGGGAGACCCAGTACTTC.

The chain is built from TRBV12-3 or TRBV12-4 and TRBJ1-1; D might be TRBD1 (6 bases). The germline V and J ends were trimmed by 6 bases and 3 bases, with 11 bases remaining between them. CDR3 length: 13 amino acids. CDR3 coding DNA: TGTGCCAGCAGGCTAAAGGGGGACACTGAAGCTTTCTTT. Its protein product is CASRLKGDTEAFF.